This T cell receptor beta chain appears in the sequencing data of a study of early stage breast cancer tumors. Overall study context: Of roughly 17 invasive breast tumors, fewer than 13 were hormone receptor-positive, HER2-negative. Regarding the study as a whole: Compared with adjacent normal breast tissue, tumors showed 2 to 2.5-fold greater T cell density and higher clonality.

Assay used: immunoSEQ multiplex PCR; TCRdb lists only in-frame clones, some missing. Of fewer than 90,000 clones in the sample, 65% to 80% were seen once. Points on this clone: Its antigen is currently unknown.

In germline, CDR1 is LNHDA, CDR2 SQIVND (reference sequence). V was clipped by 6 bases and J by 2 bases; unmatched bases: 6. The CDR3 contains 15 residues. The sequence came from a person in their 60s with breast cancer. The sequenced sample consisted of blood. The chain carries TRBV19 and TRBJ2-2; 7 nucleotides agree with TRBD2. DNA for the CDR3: TGTGCCAGTAGGAAAGGGACTACAAACACCGGGGAGCTGTTTTTT. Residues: CASRKGTTNTGELFF.